The T cell receptor (beta chain) described here comes from a study of blood T cell repertoires in COVID-19. Study overall: Acute and convalescent COVID-19 specimens originated in the United States, Italy and Spain. T cells, B-cell-depleted T cells, or PBMCs provided the cDNA or gDNA that served as material.

The CDR3 extends over 15 amino acids. Germline CDR1 reads SGHNT; CDR2 reads YYREEE (reference sequence). J lost 1 base, V lost 4 bases, and 6 bases had no gene match. In the authors' workflow: Nucleated cell counts were estimated from reference gene primer amplification. Only in-frame clones appear in the TCRdb table, and some are missing; sequencing was by immunoSEQ multiplex PCR. V and J calls and clone size come straight from that table; D and trimming were deduced from the DNA. The data show over 350,000 clones, 80% to 90% seen once. This chain connects TRBV5-4 to TRBJ2-7, with TRBD1 matching over 9 bases. The receptor comes from a woman in her 30s with acute or convalescent COVID-19. Sequenced input: peripheral blood. CDR3 sequence: CASSLPGQGSYEQYF. CDR3 sequence (DNA): TGTGCCAGCAGCCTGCCGGGACAGGGATCCTACGAGCAGTACTTC.